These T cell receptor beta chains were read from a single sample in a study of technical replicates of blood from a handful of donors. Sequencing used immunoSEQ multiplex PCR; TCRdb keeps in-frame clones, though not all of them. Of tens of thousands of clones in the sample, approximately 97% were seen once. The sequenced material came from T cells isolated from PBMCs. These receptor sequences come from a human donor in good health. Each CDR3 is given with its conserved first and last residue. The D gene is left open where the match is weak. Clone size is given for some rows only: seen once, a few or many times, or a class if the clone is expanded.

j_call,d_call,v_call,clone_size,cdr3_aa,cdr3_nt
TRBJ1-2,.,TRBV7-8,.,CASSSITSSNYGYTF,TGTGCCAGCAGCTCTATTACGAGCTCTAACTATGGCTACACCTTC
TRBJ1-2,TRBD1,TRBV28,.,CASSFRDRVFYGYTF,TGTGCCAGCAGTTTCCGGGACAGGGTTTTCTATGGCTACACCTTC
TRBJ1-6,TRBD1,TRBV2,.,CASSNRGPSSYNSPLHF,TGTGCCAGCAGTAACAGGGGCCCGAGCTCCTATAATTCACCCCTCCACTTT
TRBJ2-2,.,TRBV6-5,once,CASSYSGENTGELFF,TGTGCCAGCAGTTACTCAGGGGAGAACACCGGGGAGCTGTTTTTT
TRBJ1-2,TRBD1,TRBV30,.,CAWSVRPTTGGGYTF,TGTGCCTGGAGTGTACGTCCCACAACAGGGGGAGGCTACACCTTC
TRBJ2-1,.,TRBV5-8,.,CASSRGGGNNEQFF,TGTGCCAGCAGCCGCGGTGGAGGGAACAATGAGCAGTTCTTC
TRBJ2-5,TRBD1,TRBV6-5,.,CASGRQGAGWTQYF,TGTGCCAGCGGTAGACAGGGGGCAGGATGGACCCAGTACTTC
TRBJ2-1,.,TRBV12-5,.,CASGPAGTYNEQFF,TGTGCTAGTGGCCCAGCGGGCACCTACAATGAGCAGTTCTTC
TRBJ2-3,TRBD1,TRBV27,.,CASSFLRDRGPDTQYF,TGTGCCAGCAGTTTCCTACGGGACAGGGGCCCAGATACGCAGTATTTT
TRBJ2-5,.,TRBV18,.,CASSPVPETQYF,TGTGCCAGCTCACCTGTTCCGGAGACCCAGTACTTC
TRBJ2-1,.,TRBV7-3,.,CASSSPTGRSGNEQFF,TGTGCCAGCAGCTCGCCGACAGGGAGGAGCGGGAATGAGCAGTTCTTC
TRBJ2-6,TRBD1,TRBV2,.,CASRGRTVGQGVLTF,TGTGCCAGCAGGGGGAGGACCGTGGGACAGGGGGTCCTGACTTTC
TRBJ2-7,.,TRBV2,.,CASGGGPTIMDYEQYF,TGTGCCAGCGGGGGGGGGCCGACGATTATGGACTACGAGCAGTACTTC
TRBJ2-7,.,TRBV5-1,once,CASTHAGSYEQYF,TGCGCCAGCACCCATGCAGGCTCCTACGAGCAGTACTTC
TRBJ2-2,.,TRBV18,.,CASSPGGGALIGELFF,TGTGCCAGCTCACCCGGGGGAGGTGCCCTCATCGGGGAGCTGTTTTTT
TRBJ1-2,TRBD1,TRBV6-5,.,CASNVGQGSYGYTF,TGTGCCAGCAATGTCGGACAGGGTAGTTATGGCTACACCTTC
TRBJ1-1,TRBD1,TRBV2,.,CATHGRGQVEAFF,TGTGCCACCCACGGCAGGGGGCAGGTTGAAGCTTTCTTT
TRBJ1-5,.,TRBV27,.,CASKSLGTQSNQPQHF,TGTGCCAGTAAAAGCTTAGGGACACAATCCAATCAGCCCCAGCATTTT
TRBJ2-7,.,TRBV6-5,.,CASSYSRTTYEQYF,TGTGCCAGCAGTTATTCCAGGACTACCTACGAGCAGTACTTC
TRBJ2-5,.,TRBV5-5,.,CASRGTAKETQYF,TGTGCCAGCCGCGGGACTGCGAAAGAGACCCAGTACTTC
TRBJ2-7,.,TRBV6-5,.,CASSYASRSSYEQYF,TGTGCCAGCAGTTACGCGAGCCGATCCTCCTACGAGCAGTACTTC
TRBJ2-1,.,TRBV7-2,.,CASSSAGINEQFF,TGTGCCAGCAGCTCGGCGGGAATCAATGAGCAGTTCTTC
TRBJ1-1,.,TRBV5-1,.,CASSLSGLKGTEAFF,TGCGCCAGCAGCTTGTCCGGGCTGAAGGGGACTGAAGCTTTCTTT
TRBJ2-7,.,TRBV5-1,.,CASSIPGEFNYEQYF,TGCGCCAGCAGCATCCCGGGGGAGTTTAACTACGAGCAGTACTTC
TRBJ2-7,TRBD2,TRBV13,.,CASSLTGTSSYEQYF,TGTGCCAGCAGCCTCACCGGGACTAGCTCCTACGAGCAGTACTTC
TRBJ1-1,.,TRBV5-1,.,CASSLGIGRVDTEAFF,TGCGCCAGCAGCCTAGGGATTGGCAGGGTCGACACTGAAGCTTTCTTT